These 27 T cell receptor beta chains share one sample of origin, sequenced in a study of shared clonotypes between healthy human individuals. The repertoire was sequenced with immunoSEQ multiplex PCR; TCRdb's copy has only in-frame clones and lacks some. Here the sample spans fewer than 1.8 million clones, approximately 98.5% being singletons. Sequences were obtained from naive CD4+ T cells sorted from blood. Subset noted: CD45RA+ positively selected. The receptors were sampled from a man aged 25-40 years in good health.

The chain combines TRBV7-3 with TRBJ2-2, with 9 bases aligning to TRBD2. The V gene end was trimmed by 6 bases and the J gene end by 6 bases; junction bases not matched to a gene: 5. Germline V gene lookup returns CDR1 SGHTA and CDR2 FQGTGA. The CDR3 extends over 14 amino acids. The CDR3 region has the DNA TGTGCCAGCAGGCCAATAGCGGGAGCCGGGGAGCTGTTTTTT. Its protein product is CASRPIAGAGELFF.

This chain connects TRBV5-1 to TRBJ2-1; 13 bases align to TRBD2. V lost 3 bases and J lost 7; bases outside the gene matches: 7. The germline gives CDR1 SGHRS, CDR2 YFSETQ. There are 16 residues in the CDR3. In DNA, the CDR3 is TGCGCCAGCAGCTCGATCGGGACTAGCGGGACTAATGAGCAGTTCTTC. Protein sequence: CASSSIGTSGTNEQFF.

The chain joins TRBV11-2 to TRBJ2-7; 8 nucleotides agree with TRBD1. The germline gives CDR1 SGHAT, CDR2 FQNNGV. CDR3 length: 14 residues. V gave up 0 bases and J gave up 3 bases; unmatched junction bases: 1. The CDR3 is CASSLDRGHYEQYF. The CDR3 DNA sequence: TGTGCCAGCAGCTTAGACAGGGGGCACTACGAGCAGTACTTC.

The rearrangement uses TRBV29-1 and TRBJ2-7, with 9 bases fitting TRBD1. J was trimmed by 3 bases and V by 4 bases; bases with no gene match: 7. The germline CDR1 and CDR2 sequences are SQVTM and ANQGSEA. The CDR3 is 14 amino acids. This CDR3 is CSVGEGQGFYEQYF. CDR3 in DNA: TGCAGCGTTGGAGAGGGACAGGGATTCTACGAGCAGTACTTC.

The J gene is TRBJ2-7, the V gene TRBV5-5, with 9 positions matching TRBD1. Germline V lookup: CDR1 SGHKS, CDR2 YYEKEE (reference sequence). The CDR3 extends over 14 amino acids. Germline trimming cut 9 bases from V and 4 bases from J; bases unmatched to any gene: 11. The CDR3 here is CATLPGQGLYEQYF. CDR3 DNA sequence: TGTGCCACCCTCCCGGGACAGGGTCTTTACGAGCAGTACTTC.

This chain links TRBV12-2 with TRBJ2-1; the table's D call of TRBD2 was not tested on the DNA. TRBV12-2 is classified as a pseudogene. This CDR3 comprises 12 residues. The CDR3 region is CASRSRRIQQFF. The CDR3 bases are TGTGCAAGTCGCTCCCGGCGGATCCAGCAGTTCTTC.

V usage is TRBV5-1 and J usage is TRBJ2-5; D call uncertain. CDR1 is SGHRS and CDR2 is YFSETQ in the germline V gene. The CDR3 sequence is 13 residues long. V gave up 6 bases and J gave up 2 bases, with 11 bases separating them. The CDR3 loop reads CASNVERQETQYF. CDR3 bases: TGCGCCAGCAATGTCGAGCGACAAGAGACCCAGTACTTC.

The chain combines TRBV2 with TRBJ2-7; D possibly uses TRBD1 or TRBD2 (5 bases each). The CDR3 contains 13 residues. Germline CDR1 reads SNHLY; CDR2 reads FYNNEI. The V gene lost 6 bases and the J gene lost 5 bases, with 14 bases spanning the gap. The CDR3 sequence is CASRGVSFHEQYF. The CDR3 nucleotides are TGTGCCAGCAGGGGGGTCTCATTCCACGAGCAGTACTTC.

As for this clone: Other DNA sequences in this sample translate to the same CDR3. The J gene is TRBJ1-1, the V gene TRBV9; TRBD1 aligns across 7 bases. Germline V lookup: CDR1 SGDLS, CDR2 YYNGEE. CDR3 length: 15 residues. The J segment lost 0 bases and the V segment lost 0 bases, leaving 2 bases of the junction unmatched. CDR3 DNA: TGTGCCAGCAGCGTAGGGGACAGAATGAACACTGAAGCTTTCTTT. This codes for CASSVGDRMNTEAFF.

This chain links TRBV4-3 with TRBJ2-3; the D call may be TRBD1 or TRBD2 (5 bases each). Trimming removed 1 base at V and 6 bases at J, with 8 bases between. CDR1 and CDR2 (germline): LGHNA, YSLEER. The CDR3 is 13 residues long. DNA of the CDR3: TGCGCCAGCAGCCAAGCGGGACGGGATACGCAGTATTTT. As protein: CASSQAGRDTQYF.

This chain joins TRBV6-6 and TRBJ1-2; perhaps TRBD1 as D (5 bases). The CDR3 has 14 amino acids. V lost 5 bases and J 4 bases, leaving 14 bases between the germline ends. Germline V CDR1 and CDR2: MNHNY, SVGAGI (reference sequence). The DNA for the CDR3 is TGTGCCAGCAGTCCTCCGGGACCAGCCTATGGCTACACCTTC. This translates into CASSPPGPAYGYTF.

The J gene is TRBJ1-2, the V gene TRBV10-2; D uncertain. Germline CDR1 is WSHSY and CDR2 is SAAADI. The CDR3 is made up of 13 amino acids. The V end was cut by 4 bases, the J end by 8 bases, with 14 bases between. The CDR3 loop is CASSVIQPSGYTF. For the CDR3, the DNA is TGCGCCAGCAGTGTAATACAGCCTTCGGGCTACACCTTC.

The chain has TRBV29-1 and TRBJ2-3, with 9 bases matching TRBD2. The V segment lost 3 bases and the J segment 2 bases; nucleotides outside the gene matches: 9. CDR1 and CDR2 from the germline V gene are SQVTM and ANQGSEA. There are 16 residues in the CDR3. DNA of the CDR3: TGCAGCGTTGACGAGGGTGCGGGAGGGAACACAGATACGCAGTATTTT. Its translation: CSVDEGAGGNTDTQYF.

A note on this clone: Within the sample, other DNA sequences also encode this same CDR3. This chain joins TRBV7-9 and TRBJ1-5; 7 bases are a match to TRBD1. Germline-derived CDR1 and CDR2 are SEHNR and FQNEAQ (reference sequence). V trimming: 4 bases; J trimming: 2 bases; junction bases outside the gene matches: 5. The CDR3 consists of 15 residues. Here the CDR3 reads CASSSSGGGNQPQHF. Written as DNA, the CDR3 is TGTGCCAGCAGCTCATCAGGGGGAGGCAATCAGCCCCAGCATTTT.

The chain couples TRBV9 to TRBJ2-7, with 10 nucleotides matching TRBD1. The CDR3 consists of 15 residues. The V gene end was trimmed by 3 bases and the J gene end by 3 bases; junction bases not matched to a gene: 6. Looked up from germline, CDR1 is SGDLS and CDR2 is YYNGEE. CDR3 region: CASSAGTGDGYEQYF. Here the CDR3 DNA reads TGTGCCAGCAGCGCCGGGACAGGGGACGGCTACGAGCAGTACTTC. Using reference TRBV9 and TRBJ2-7 for the parts outside the CDR3, the full variable domain is DSGVTQTPKHLITATGQRVTLRCSPRSGDLSVYWYQQSLDQGLQFLIQYYNGEERAKGNILERFSAQQFPDLHSELNLSSLELGDSALYFCASSAGTGDGYEQYFGPGTRLTVT.

The CDR3 is CASSQALALTGELFF. The DNA for the CDR3 is TGTGCCAGCAGCCAAGCGCTAGCTCTCACCGGGGAGCTGTTTTTT. The chain joins TRBV4-2 to TRBJ2-2; a possible D gene is TRBD2 (5 bases). CDR1 is LGHNA and CDR2 is YNFKEQ in the germline V gene. V lost 1 base, J lost 4 bases, and 10 bases lay in between. There are 15 residues in the CDR3.

The chain joins TRBV6-8 to TRBJ2-1, with D perhaps matching TRBD1 (5 bases). V lost 4 bases and J 2 bases, leaving 21 bases between the germline ends. CDR1 MNHGY and CDR2 SAAAGT come from the germline V gene. This CDR3 is 18 amino acids long. DNA of the CDR3: TGTGCCAGCAGTTCCCCCAAACCGCAGGGCGCCACCTACAATGAGCAGTTCTTC. This sequence encodes CASSSPKPQGATYNEQFF.

This chain connects TRBV5-1 to TRBJ2-7; perhaps TRBD2 as D (5 bases). Germline V gene lookup returns CDR1 SGHRS and CDR2 YFSETQ. Trimming left V 2 bases short and J 4 bases short, with 13 bases between. The length of the CDR3 is 14 residues. The CDR3 loop reads CASSLKTEGYEQYF. The CDR3 DNA is TGCGCCAGCAGCTTAAAGACTGAGGGATACGAGCAGTACTTC.

The sample holds one count of this clone. The rearrangement links TRBV7-2 to TRBJ2-1; D may be TRBD2 (6 bases). V was pared by 1 base and J by 14 bases, with 15 bases between. Germline V gives CDR1 SGHTA, CDR2 FQGNSA. There are 13 residues in the CDR3. The CDR3 protein is CASSLEEGRYEFF. The DNA of the CDR3 is TGTGCCAGCAGCTTAGAGGAGGGGCGTTACGAGTTCTTC.

The chain combines TRBV29-1 with TRBJ2-2; 9 bases agree with TRBD1. The CDR3 is made up of 16 amino acids. Germline V gives CDR1 SQVTM, CDR2 ANQGSEA. The J segment lost 6 bases and the V segment lost 5 bases, leaving 13 bases of the junction unmatched. CDR3 sequence reads: CSVITGGAGLAGELFF. The CDR3 DNA is TGCAGCGTTATCACAGGGGGCGCAGGCCTTGCCGGGGAGCTGTTTTTT.

This rearrangement joins TRBV5-4 to TRBJ2-7; D is perhaps TRBD1 or TRBD2 (7 bases each). The germline V gene encodes CDR1 SGHNT and CDR2 YYREEE (reference sequence). Trimming pared 4 bases from V and 1 base from J, leaving 15 bases between. The CDR3 spans 15 residues. The CDR3 sequence: CASSNRQGGSYEQYF. The CDR3, as DNA: TGTGCCAGCAGCAATAGACAGGGAGGGTCCTACGAGCAGTACTTC.

The chain is built from TRBV27 and TRBJ2-7, with D possibly matching TRBD1 (6 bases). Trimming removed 5 bases at V and 3 bases at J, with 23 bases between. Germline CDR1 and CDR2: MNHEY and SMNVEV (reference sequence). CDR3 length: 17 amino acids. The CDR3 loop is CASSKTVAGVGDYEQYF. DNA of the CDR3: TGTGCCAGCAGTAAGACCGTAGCAGGGGTTGGAGACTACGAGCAGTACTTC.

The chain couples TRBV9 to TRBJ2-4, with 8 positions matching TRBD2. The CDR3 is 15 amino acids. Per germline, CDR1 SGDLS and CDR2 YYNGEE. Trimming removed 0 bases from V and 6 bases from J; junction bases left unmatched: 5. The CDR3 region is CASSVDPLAANIQYF. CDR3 nucleotide sequence: TGTGCCAGCAGCGTAGACCCACTAGCGGCAAACATTCAGTACTTC.

V usage is TRBV11-2 and J usage is TRBJ2-2; possibly TRBD1 for D (6 bases). The V end lost 5 bases, the J end lost 2 bases, and 15 bases lay between the germline ends. This CDR3 is 16 amino acids long. Germline V gene sequence: CDR1 SGHAT, CDR2 FQNNGV. The CDR3 DNA is TGTGCCAGCAGCCCCCCGGGGACACGAAACACCGGGGAGCTGTTTTTT. It yields the protein CASSPPGTRNTGELFF.

This rearrangement joins TRBV18 to TRBJ2-7; the D call may be TRBD1 or TRBD2 (6 bases each). Looked up from germline, CDR1 is KGHSH and CDR2 is LQKENI. V lost 2 bases and J 2 bases, leaving 13 bases between the germline ends. The CDR3 runs 15 residues. The CDR3 sequence is CASSPWGARAYEQYF. CDR3 nucleotides: TGTGCCAGCTCACCATGGGGGGCTAGAGCCTACGAGCAGTACTTC.

The V gene is TRBV5-1, the J gene TRBJ2-1; 9 bases match TRBD1. Looked up from germline, CDR1 is SGHRS and CDR2 is YFSETQ. V trimming: 4 bases; J trimming: 7 bases; junction bases outside the gene matches: 6. This CDR3 contains 14 residues. This chain's CDR3 is CASSQQGADNEQFF. CDR3 nucleotide sequence: TGCGCCAGCAGCCAACAGGGGGCTGATAATGAGCAGTTCTTC.

This clone was observed a single time. V usage is TRBV18 and J usage is TRBJ1-4; D ambiguous. The CDR3 spans 14 residues. The V end lost 1 base, the J end lost 6 bases, and 9 bases lay between the germline ends. CDR1 is KGHSH and CDR2 is LQKENI in the germline V gene. The CDR3 DNA reads as TGTGCCAGCTCACCACAGGGTGGGGATGAAAAACTGTTTTTT. It translates to CASSPQGGDEKLFF.